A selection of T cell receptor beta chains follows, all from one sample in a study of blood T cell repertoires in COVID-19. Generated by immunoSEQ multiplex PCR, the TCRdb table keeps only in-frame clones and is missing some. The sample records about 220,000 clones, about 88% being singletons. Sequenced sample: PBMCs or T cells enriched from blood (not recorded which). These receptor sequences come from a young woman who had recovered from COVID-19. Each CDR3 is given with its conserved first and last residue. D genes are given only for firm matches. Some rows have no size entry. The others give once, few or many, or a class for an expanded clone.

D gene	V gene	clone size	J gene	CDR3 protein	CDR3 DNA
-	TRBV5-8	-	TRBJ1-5	CASSNRVGSNQPQHF	TGTGCCAGCAGCAACAGGGTGGGAAGCAATCAGCCCCAGCATTTT
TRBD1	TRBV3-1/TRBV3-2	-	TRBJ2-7	CASSQGAGTGTYEQYF	TGTGCCAGCAGCCAAGGCGCCGGGACAGGGACCTACGAGCAGTACTTC
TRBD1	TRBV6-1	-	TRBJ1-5	CASSAWDRGSNQPQHF	TGTGCCAGCAGTGCTTGGGACAGGGGTAGCAATCAGCCCCAGCATTTT
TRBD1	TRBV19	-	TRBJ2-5	CASSRTGGQETQYF	TGTGCCAGTAGTAGGACAGGGGGTCAAGAGACCCAGTACTTC
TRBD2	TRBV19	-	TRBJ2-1	CASSLRLAGEQFF	TGTGCCAGTAGTCTACGACTAGCGGGGGAGCAGTTCTTC
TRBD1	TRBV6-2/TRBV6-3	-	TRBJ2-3	CASSWGQAGDTQYF	TGTGCCAGCAGTTGGGGACAGGCTGGAGATACGCAGTATTTT
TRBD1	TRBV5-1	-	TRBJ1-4	CASSTDPGGVNEKLFF	TGCGCCAGCAGCACAGACCCAGGGGGCGTAAATGAAAAACTGTTTTTT
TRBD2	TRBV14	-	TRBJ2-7	CASSQSSGGTYEQYF	TGTGCCAGCAGCCAGTCTAGCGGGGGGACCTACGAGCAGTACTTC
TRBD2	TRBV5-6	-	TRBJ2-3	CASSLPAGTDTQYF	TGTGCCAGCAGCTTGCCAGCGGGGACAGATACGCAGTATTTT
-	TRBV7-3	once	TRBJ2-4	CASSPGPGGAKNIQYF	TGTGCCAGCAGCCCCGGGCCCGGCGGGGCCAAAAACATTCAGTACTTC
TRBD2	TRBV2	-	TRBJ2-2	CASSVAGLPTGELFF	TGTGCCAGCAGCGTAGCGGGGCTCCCAACCGGGGAGCTGTTTTTT
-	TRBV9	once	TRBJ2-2	CASSVQGGELFF	TGTGCCAGCAGCGTCCAGGGTGGGGAGCTGTTTTTT
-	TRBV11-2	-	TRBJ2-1	CASSLDLRQVRGSYNEQFF	TGTGCCAGCAGCTTAGATCTGAGACAGGTCAGGGGATCCTACAATGAGCAGTTCTTC
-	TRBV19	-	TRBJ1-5	CASSIYHREYQPQHF	TGTGCCAGTAGTATATATCACAGGGAGTATCAGCCCCAGCATTTT
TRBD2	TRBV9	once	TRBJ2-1	CASSFRTSGGNEQFF	TGTGCCAGCAGCTTCCGGACTAGCGGGGGGAATGAGCAGTTCTTC
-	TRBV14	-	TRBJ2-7	CASSQEQAPHYEQYF	TGTGCCAGCAGCCAAGAACAGGCCCCTCACTACGAGCAGTACTTC
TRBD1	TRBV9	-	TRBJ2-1	CASSVAGGNEQFF	TGTGCCAGCAGCGTAGCAGGGGGCAATGAGCAGTTCTTC
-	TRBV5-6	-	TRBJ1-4	CASSFRKRTRVVNEKLFF	TGTGCCAGCAGCTTTCGCAAGCGAACCAGGGTCGTTAATGAAAAACTGTTTTTT
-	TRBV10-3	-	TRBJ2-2	CAISEKLQNTGELFF	TGTGCCATCAGTGAAAAACTACAGAACACCGGGGAGCTGTTTTTT
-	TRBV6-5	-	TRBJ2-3	CASSSQTSRTDTQYF	TGTGCCAGCAGTTCACAGACTAGTAGGACAGATACGCAGTATTTT
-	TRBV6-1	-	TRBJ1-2	CASSEADWLSNGYTF	TGTGCCAGCAGTGAAGCGGACTGGCTCTCTAATGGCTACACCTTC
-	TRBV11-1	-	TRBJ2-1	CASSFSGSYNEQFF	TGTGCCAGCAGCTTCTCTGGCAGTTACAATGAGCAGTTCTTC
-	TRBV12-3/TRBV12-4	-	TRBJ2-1	CASSLASNEQFF	TGTGCCAGCAGTTTAGCTAGCAATGAGCAGTTCTTC
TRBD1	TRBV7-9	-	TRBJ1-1	CASSSTRTGPTEAFF	TGTGCCAGCAGCTCAACCCGGACAGGGCCCACTGAAGCTTTCTTT
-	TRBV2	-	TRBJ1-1	CASSDSLQGRVGEAFF	TGTGCCAGCAGTGATAGCCTCCAGGGGAGGGTCGGGGAAGCTTTCTTT
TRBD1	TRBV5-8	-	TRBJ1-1	CASSFRQGEAFF	TGTGCCAGCAGCTTTAGACAGGGGGAAGCTTTCTTT
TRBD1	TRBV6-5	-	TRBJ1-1	CASHRGTGSSEAFF	TGTGCCAGCCACCGCGGGACAGGGTCGTCTGAAGCTTTCTTT
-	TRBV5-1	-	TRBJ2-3	CASSPVEGGTDTQYF	TGCGCCAGCAGCCCGGTAGAAGGGGGCACAGATACGCAGTATTTT
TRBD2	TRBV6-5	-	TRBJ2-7	CASRRDGGAAEQYF	TGTGCCAGCAGGCGTGACGGGGGGGCAGCCGAGCAGTACTTC
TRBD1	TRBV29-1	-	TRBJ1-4	CSVARQGTNEKLFF	TGCAGCGTTGCCCGACAGGGGACTAATGAAAAACTGTTTTTT
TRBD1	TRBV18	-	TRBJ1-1	CASFSPGQEAFF	TGTGCCAGCTTTTCGCCGGGACAGGAAGCTTTCTTT
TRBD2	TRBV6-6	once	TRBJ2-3	CASSLSGLAGVLDTQYF	TGTGCCAGCAGTCTATCGGGTCTAGCGGGGGTATTAGATACGCAGTATTTT
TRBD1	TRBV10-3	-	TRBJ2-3	CAIRFGTGGTDTQYF	TGTGCCATCAGGTTCGGGACAGGGGGCACAGATACGCAGTATTTT
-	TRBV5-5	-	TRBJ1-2	CASSLRQAANYGYTF	TGTGCCAGCAGCTTAAGGCAGGCTGCTAACTATGGCTACACCTTC
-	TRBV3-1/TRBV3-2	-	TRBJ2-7	CASSQGTVSYEQYF	TGTGCCAGCAGCCAAGGGACAGTTTCCTACGAGCAGTACTTC
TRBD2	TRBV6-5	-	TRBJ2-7	CASSYSSSGGAGEQYF	TGTGCCAGCAGTTACTCGAGTAGCGGGGGGGCCGGGGAGCAGTACTTC
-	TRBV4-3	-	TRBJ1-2	CASSQDWDTRYGYTF	TGCGCCAGCAGCCAAGATTGGGACACAAGATATGGCTACACCTTC
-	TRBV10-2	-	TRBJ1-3	CASSGLWGNTIYF	TGCGCCAGCAGTGGACTGTGGGGAAACACCATATATTTT
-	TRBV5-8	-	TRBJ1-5	CASSLMGQTNQPQHF	TGTGCCAGCAGCTTGATGGGGCAGACGAATCAGCCCCAGCATTTT
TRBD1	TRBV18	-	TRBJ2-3	CASSRTGPDTQYF	TGTGCCAGCTCAAGGACAGGTCCGGATACGCAGTATTTT
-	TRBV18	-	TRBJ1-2	CASSPEEGNYGYTF	TGTGCCAGCTCACCAGAGGAGGGGAACTATGGCTACACCTTC
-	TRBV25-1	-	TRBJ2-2	CASSLTGRWPGELFF	TGTGCCAGCAGCCTAACGGGGAGGTGGCCCGGGGAGCTGTTTTTT
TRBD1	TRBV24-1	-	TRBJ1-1	CATSDSGGRNTEAFF	TGTGCCACCAGTGACTCAGGGGGCAGGAACACTGAAGCTTTCTTT
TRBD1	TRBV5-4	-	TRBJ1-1	CASSDRVSTEAFF	TGTGCCAGCAGCGACAGGGTTAGCACTGAAGCTTTCTTT
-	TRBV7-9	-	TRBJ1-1	CASSLAGQTNTEAFF	TGTGCCAGCAGCTTAGCAGGACAGACGAACACTGAAGCTTTCTTT
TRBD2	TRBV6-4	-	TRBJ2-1	CASSPTLAGGDEQFF	TGTGCCAGCAGTCCAACTTTAGCGGGGGGCGATGAGCAGTTCTTC
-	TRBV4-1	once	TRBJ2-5	CASRQTDRQETQYF	TGCGCCAGCAGACAGACAGACCGCCAAGAGACCCAGTACTTC
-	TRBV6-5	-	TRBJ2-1	CASSRGEEQFF	TGTGCCAGCAGTCGCGGGGAAGAGCAGTTCTTC
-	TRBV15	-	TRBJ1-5	CATSSGLSLNQPQHF	TGTGCCACCAGCAGTGGACTGAGCCTCAATCAGCCCCAGCATTTT
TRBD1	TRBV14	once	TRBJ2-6	CASSPGTGKFPGANVLTF	TGTGCCAGCAGCCCGGGGACAGGGAAGTTCCCTGGGGCCAACGTCCTGACTTTC
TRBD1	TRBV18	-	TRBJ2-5	CASSPTVTGVETQYF	TGTGCCAGCTCACCGACCGTGACAGGGGTAGAGACCCAGTACTTC
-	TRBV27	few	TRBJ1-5	CASRSQGPDGPQHF	TGTGCCAGCAGGTCGCAGGGGCCGGACGGGCCCCAGCATTTT
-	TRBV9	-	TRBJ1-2	CASSPSGATNYGYTF	TGTGCCAGCAGCCCAAGTGGGGCCACTAACTATGGCTACACCTTC
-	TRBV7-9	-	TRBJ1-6	CASSLKAGVGSPLHF	TGTGCCAGCAGCTTAAAGGCAGGGGTTGGTTCACCCCTCCACTTT
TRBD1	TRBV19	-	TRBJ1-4	CASSVTGEGKLFF	TGTGCCAGTAGTGTTACAGGGGAAGGAAAACTGTTTTTT
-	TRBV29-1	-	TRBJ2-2	CTKLDANTGELFF	TGCACTAAACTAGACGCGAACACCGGGGAGCTGTTTTTT
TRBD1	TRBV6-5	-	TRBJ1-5	CASSNRQGNQPQHF	TGTGCCAGCAGTAACCGACAGGGGAATCAGCCCCAGCATTTT
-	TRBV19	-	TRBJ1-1	CASPPARGTYTEAFF	TGTGCCAGTCCTCCCGCAAGGGGAACATACACTGAAGCTTTCTTT
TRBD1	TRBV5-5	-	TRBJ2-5	CASSRTGHQETQYF	TGTGCCAGCAGTAGGACAGGGCACCAAGAGACCCAGTACTTC